This T cell receptor (beta chain) was found in a study of CD8+ T cells in alopecia areata. Study results and limitations: Tofacitinib yielded significantly lower scalp clonality and fewer expanded CD8+ clones among the top 100.

It was cDNA, reverse transcribed from extracted RNA, that served as the sequencing template. Clones were sequenced by immunoSEQ multiplex PCR, and TCRdb holds only the in-frame ones, with some missing. Of roughly 200,000 clones in the sample, 43% are singletons; the top ten hold 2% to 3%. Described treatment: oral pan-JAK inhibitor, 5-10 mg twice daily. Sorting of CD4+ and CD8+ T cells was performed on PBMCs. This clone was counted between two and nine times. The antigen remains unidentified. CDR1 is MNHEY, CDR2 SVGAGI, per germline. V lost 10 bases, J lost 4 bases, and 10 bases lay in between. The CDR3 is 11 amino acids.

The genes are TRBV6-5 and TRBJ2-5; D perhaps matches TRBD2 (6 bases). Here the sequenced sample was CD4+ T cells sorted from blood, taken around week 37, from a patient treated with tofacitinib. The TCR comes from a human donor with alopecia areata. The CDR3 nucleotides are TGTGCCACGCGGGGCATAGAGACCCAGTACTTC. Translated, it gives CATRGIETQYF.